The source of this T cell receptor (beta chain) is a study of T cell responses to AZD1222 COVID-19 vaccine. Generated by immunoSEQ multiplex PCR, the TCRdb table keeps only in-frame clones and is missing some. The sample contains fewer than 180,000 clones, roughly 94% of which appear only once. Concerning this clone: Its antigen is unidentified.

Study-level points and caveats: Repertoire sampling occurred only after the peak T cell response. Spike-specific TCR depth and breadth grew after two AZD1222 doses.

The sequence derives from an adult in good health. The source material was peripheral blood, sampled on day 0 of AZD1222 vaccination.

CDR3 nucleotides: TGTGCCAGCAGCGACAGTCTCTATAATTCACCCCTCCACTTT. As protein: CASSDSLYNSPLHF. V usage is TRBV6-5 and J usage is TRBJ1-6; possible D gene TRBD1, 5 bases. The V end was cut by 6 bases, the J end by 3 bases, with 9 bases between. CDR3 length: 14 amino acids. Germline CDR1 and CDR2: MNHEY and SVGAGI.